This note documents a single T cell receptor beta chain sequence. Its matching antigen is unknown. Co-extraction of RNA and DNA was performed on roughly 20-31 mg of unsorted bulk tissue. Surgical resection was used to treat these primary liver carcinoma patients. TCR beta cDNA was made from 500 ng total RNA with a constant-region primer. Libraries of TCR beta came from three nested multiplex PCR rounds with slightly modified ARM-PCR. Both of the initial two PCR rounds ran for about 11 cycles and employed TRBV1-TRBV30 forward primers alongside a C-beta reverse primer. In TCRdb, the multiplex PCR reads were re-called with MiXCR into one record per CDR3 protein. The table shows 95,000 to 150,000 distinct CDR3 sequences, with around two thirds occurring only once. This sample stems from a study of tumor-infiltrating lymphocytes in primary liver carcinoma. Study as a whole: The study obtained roughly 3.65 to 7.5 million productive TCRbeta reads per sample, similar across tissue types. Study results and caveats: A significantly higher top-250-clone fraction was recorded for tumors than for blood (p = 0.039). Tumor-blood pairs (like tumor-adjacent pairs) overlapped less than tumor region pairs did.

V gave up 4 bases and J gave up 8 bases; unmatched junction bases: 13. The germline CDR1 and CDR2 sequences are SGHRS and YFSETQ. The CDR3 has 15 residues. This TCR was sampled from a woman between 55 and 75 years old with primary liver carcinoma and hepatitis B virus infection. Source material: liver tumor tissue from sampling region 1. Documented subset: tumor region T1, superior pole. J is TRBJ1-2 and V is TRBV5-1, with TRBD1 matching over 8 bases. CDR3 in DNA: TGCGCCAGCAGCCTCCTACAGGGGGGGCGGAACGGCTACACCTTC. Translated: CASSLLQGGRNGYTF.